Below, one TCR beta chain is given with its context. Per the original methods: Amplifying reference gene primers gave estimates of nucleated cell counts. Assay used: immunoSEQ multiplex PCR; TCRdb lists only in-frame clones, some missing. V, J and clone size are those of that table, while D and trimming were read from the DNA. The sample holds approximately 85,000 clones, 90% seen once. These data are taken from a study of blood T cell repertoires in COVID-19. Whole-study context: Researchers got acute and convalescent COVID-19 samples from the United States, Italy and Spain. Sample material is recorded as cDNA or gDNA derived from T cells, B-cell-depleted T cells, or PBMCs.

The CDR3 sequence is 16 residues long. Germline-derived CDR1 and CDR2 are SGHRS and YFSETQ. The ends lost 6 bases at V and 8 bases at J; junction bases unmatched: 12. The specimen sequenced was peripheral blood. The chain recombines TRBV5-1 with TRBJ1-6, with TRBD1 matching over 9 bases. The receptor comes from a woman aged 80 or over with active or convalescent COVID-19. The CDR3 bases are TGCGCCAGCATGCGAATCCCGGGACAGGGTTATTCACCCCTCCACTTT. Protein: CASMRIPGQGYSPLHF.